Listed below are T cell receptor beta chains from one sample, sequenced in a study of shared clonotypes between healthy human individuals. This table comes from immunoSEQ multiplex PCR, and its TCRdb copy is limited to in-frame clones, with some not included. The repertoire holds around 2.1 million clones, with roughly 91% as singletons. The sample taken for sequencing was naive CD8+ T cells from PBMCs. The origin of the receptors is a man younger than 35 in good health. Some clones in this sample may be carry-over from other donors' samples. CDR3s include the opening cysteine and the closing phenylalanine or tryptophan. For some rows the clone size is stated as once, few or many, or as a class when expanded; others skip it.

v_gene	j_gene	abundance	CDR3aa
TRBV29-1	TRBJ2-3	.	CSVENRPTSTDTQYF
TRBV19	TRBJ1-4	.	CASSIDRRLNEKLFF
TRBV28	TRBJ2-3	.	CASSPITGPQADTQYF
TRBV27	TRBJ2-1	.	CASSLSSGLGYNEQFF
TRBV9	TRBJ1-2	.	CASSVSQYGYTF
TRBV5-1	TRBJ2-3	.	CASRAPSTDTQYF
TRBV10-3	TRBJ2-2	.	CAISEGPTNTGELFF
TRBV19	TRBJ2-1	.	CASSTYNEQFF
TRBV5-8	TRBJ1-1	.	CASSLDRGRSEAFF
TRBV27	TRBJ2-1	.	CASSFLSGINEQFF
TRBV18	TRBJ2-2	.	CASLTRVAAITGELFF
TRBV19	TRBJ2-1	.	CASSSPEDNNNEQFF
TRBV10-3	TRBJ1-1	.	CAISDPRTRAVVGVNTEAFF
TRBV27	TRBJ1-2	once	CASSSLIANYYGYTF
TRBV27	TRBJ1-1	.	CASSLSGVMNTEAFF
TRBV15	TRBJ1-5	few	CATSAGVNQPQHF
TRBV9	TRBJ2-7	.	CASSGLAGGASYEQYF
TRBV6-1	TRBJ2-7	.	CASSEANHGSYEQYF
TRBV6-1	TRBJ2-7	once	CASSGYYSYEQYF
TRBV7-2	TRBJ2-7	.	CASSPDPGGLLYEQYF
TRBV6-5	TRBJ2-1	.	CASSYWREGLDNEQFF
TRBV7-8	TRBJ2-1	.	CASSFSKYNEQFF
TRBV7-2	TRBJ2-3	once	CASSLTAGVTDTQYF
TRBV9	TRBJ2-7	.	CASSVGQDTTYEQYF
TRBV5-6	TRBJ2-1	.	CASSVGGSNEQFF
TRBV6-5	TRBJ2-7	.	CASSYSRWPDEQYF
TRBV19	TRBJ2-7	.	CASSDGQDHSYEQYF
TRBV29-1	TRBJ1-2	.	CSVVGWGNSYGYTF